A selection of T cell receptor beta chains follows, all from one sample in a study of T cell responses to AZD1222 COVID-19 vaccine. Libraries were prepared by immunoSEQ multiplex PCR; TCRdb keeps only in-frame clonotypes and omits some of them. Among under 200,000 clones listed, around 95% were seen once. The sample consisted of peripheral blood, taken on day 0 of AZD1222 vaccination. The origin of the receptors is an adult in good health. CDR3s include the opening cysteine and the closing phenylalanine or tryptophan. D genes are given only for firm matches. The listing skips clone size in some rows; elsewhere it reads once, few, many or a size class.

v_gene: TRBV7-9
abundance: NA
d_gene: TRBD1
j_gene: TRBJ1-5
CDR3aa: CASSPQGARDQPQHF
CDR3nt: TGTGCCAGCAGTCCTCAGGGGGCGCGGGATCAGCCCCAGCATTTT

v_gene: TRBV5-4
abundance: NA
d_gene: TRBD1
j_gene: TRBJ1-5
CDR3aa: CASSRVGDRGVGSNQPQHF
CDR3nt: TGTGCCAGCAGCCGTGTAGGGGACAGGGGAGTTGGAAGCAATCAGCCCCAGCATTTT

v_gene: TRBV5-4
abundance: once
d_gene: NA
j_gene: TRBJ2-3
CDR3aa: CASSLGQPTSTDTQYF
CDR3nt: TGTGCCAGCAGCTTGGGTCAGCCCACTAGCACAGATACGCAGTATTTT

v_gene: TRBV12-5
abundance: NA
d_gene: NA
j_gene: TRBJ1-1
CDR3aa: CASGFGVGTEAFF
CDR3nt: TGTGCTAGTGGTTTCGGGGTGGGCACTGAAGCTTTCTTT

v_gene: TRBV6-1
abundance: NA
d_gene: TRBD1
j_gene: TRBJ1-5
CDR3aa: CASSEFGRGHQPQHF
CDR3nt: TGTGCCAGCAGTGAATTTGGCAGGGGGCATCAGCCCCAGCATTTT

v_gene: TRBV6-2/TRBV6-3
abundance: NA
d_gene: NA
j_gene: TRBJ1-2
CDR3aa: CASSYFRANSYGYTF
CDR3nt: TGTGCCAGCAGTTATTTCAGGGCGAACTCCTATGGCTACACCTTC

v_gene: TRBV28
abundance: NA
d_gene: NA
j_gene: TRBJ1-4
CDR3aa: CASSSTMGNEKLFF
CDR3nt: TGTGCCAGCAGTTCGACTATGGGTAATGAAAAACTGTTTTTT

v_gene: TRBV5-1
abundance: NA
d_gene: NA
j_gene: TRBJ2-7
CDR3aa: CASSLLDPSYEQYF
CDR3nt: TGCGCCAGCAGCTTGTTGGATCCGTCCTACGAGCAGTACTTC

v_gene: TRBV23-1
abundance: NA
d_gene: NA
j_gene: TRBJ1-6
CDR3aa: CASSQYPHYNSPLHF
CDR3nt: TGCGCCAGCAGTCAATATCCCCACTATAATTCACCCCTCCACTTT

v_gene: TRBV13
abundance: NA
d_gene: TRBD2
j_gene: TRBJ2-7
CDR3aa: CASSPFLGPGGSYEQYF
CDR3nt: TGTGCCAGCAGCCCCTTCTTGGGACCGGGAGGTTCCTACGAGCAGTACTTC

v_gene: TRBV6-1
abundance: NA
d_gene: NA
j_gene: TRBJ1-1
CDR3aa: CASSEGRDNTEAFF
CDR3nt: TGTGCCAGCAGTGAAGGCAGGGATAACACTGAAGCTTTCTTT

v_gene: TRBV7-9
abundance: NA
d_gene: NA
j_gene: TRBJ1-4
CDR3aa: CASSTRDTQNEKLFF
CDR3nt: TGTGCCAGCAGCACCAGGGACACCCAGAATGAAAAACTGTTTTTT

v_gene: TRBV5-1
abundance: once
d_gene: TRBD1
j_gene: TRBJ1-2
CDR3aa: CASSAGTVDYGYTF
CDR3nt: TGCGCCAGCAGCGCTGGGACAGTTGACTATGGCTACACCTTC

v_gene: TRBV27
abundance: NA
d_gene: NA
j_gene: TRBJ1-5
CDR3aa: CASRLYSNQPQHF
CDR3nt: TGTGCCAGCAGGTTATATAGCAATCAGCCCCAGCATTTT

v_gene: TRBV30
abundance: NA
d_gene: NA
j_gene: TRBJ2-7
CDR3aa: CAWSQTSPPSF
CDR3nt: TGTGCCTGGAGTCAGACCTCCCCGCCTTCCTTC

v_gene: TRBV5-5
abundance: NA
d_gene: NA
j_gene: TRBJ2-5
CDR3aa: CASRNPGSVYETQYF
CDR3nt: TGTGCCAGCAGAAATCCGGGGAGCGTCTATGAGACCCAGTACTTC

v_gene: TRBV3-1/TRBV3-2
abundance: NA
d_gene: TRBD1
j_gene: TRBJ1-4
CDR3aa: CASSQTGGRGEKLFF
CDR3nt: TGTGCCAGCAGCCAAACAGGGGGAAGGGGGGAAAAACTGTTTTTT

v_gene: TRBV14
abundance: NA
d_gene: NA
j_gene: TRBJ2-7
CDR3aa: CASSLRGFVYEQYF
CDR3nt: TGTGCCAGCAGCCTCCGGGGGTTTGTCTACGAGCAGTACTTC

v_gene: TRBV5-1
abundance: once
d_gene: NA
j_gene: TRBJ1-2
CDR3aa: CASSQQTGGSYGYTF
CDR3nt: TGCGCCAGCAGCCAGCAGACAGGCGGGAGCTATGGCTACACCTTC

v_gene: TRBV11-2
abundance: NA
d_gene: NA
j_gene: TRBJ2-1
CDR3aa: CASSLASGFLNEQFF
CDR3nt: TGTGCCAGCAGCTTAGCGTCAGGGTTTTTAAATGAGCAGTTCTTC

v_gene: TRBV9
abundance: NA
d_gene: TRBD1
j_gene: TRBJ1-1
CDR3aa: CASSAGGTGAEAFF
CDR3nt: TGTGCCAGCAGCGCCGGGGGGACAGGGGCTGAAGCTTTCTTT

v_gene: TRBV2
abundance: NA
d_gene: NA
j_gene: TRBJ2-1
CDR3aa: CARNREPGEQFF
CDR3nt: TGTGCCAGAAACAGGGAACCCGGCGAGCAGTTCTTC

v_gene: TRBV6-5
abundance: NA
d_gene: TRBD1
j_gene: TRBJ2-2
CDR3aa: CASSYWTGFGELFF
CDR3nt: TGTGCCAGCAGTTACTGGACAGGGTTCGGGGAGCTGTTTTTT

v_gene: TRBV29-1
abundance: NA
d_gene: TRBD1
j_gene: TRBJ2-1
CDR3aa: CSVEYRGYNEQFF
CDR3nt: TGCAGCGTTGAGTACAGGGGCTACAATGAGCAGTTCTTC

v_gene: TRBV30
abundance: NA
d_gene: NA
j_gene: TRBJ1-2
CDR3aa: CAWSSLGLRRGYGYTF
CDR3nt: TGTGCCTGGAGTTCCCTGGGCTTAAGACGCGGCTATGGCTACACCTTC

v_gene: TRBV11-2
abundance: NA
d_gene: NA
j_gene: TRBJ1-1
CDR3aa: CASSLVGPGAFF
CDR3nt: TGTGCCAGCAGCTTAGTGGGGCCCGGAGCTTTCTTT

v_gene: TRBV12-5
abundance: NA
d_gene: NA
j_gene: TRBJ2-7
CDR3aa: CASGLAAGIHEQYF
CDR3nt: TGTGCTAGTGGTTTGGCCGCAGGGATACACGAGCAGTACTTC

v_gene: TRBV21-1
abundance: NA
d_gene: NA
j_gene: TRBJ1-5
CDR3aa: CASSKRGQSNQPQHF
CDR3nt: TGTGCCAGCAGCAAACGGGGCCAGAGCAATCAGCCCCAGCATTTT

v_gene: TRBV3-1/TRBV3-2
abundance: NA
d_gene: NA
j_gene: TRBJ2-1
CDR3aa: CASSQEVSTLDNEQFF
CDR3nt: TGTGCCAGCAGCCAAGAGGTCAGTACCCTTGACAATGAGCAGTTCTTC

v_gene: TRBV5-1
abundance: NA
d_gene: NA
j_gene: TRBJ2-6
CDR3aa: CATRLQASGANVLTF
CDR3nt: TGCGCCACCAGATTACAGGCCTCTGGGGCCAACGTCCTGACTTTC

v_gene: TRBV27
abundance: NA
d_gene: NA
j_gene: TRBJ1-1
CDR3aa: CASSLYRGTMNTEAFF
CDR3nt: TGTGCCAGCAGTTTATATCGGGGGACCATGAACACTGAAGCTTTCTTT

v_gene: TRBV4-1
abundance: NA
d_gene: TRBD2
j_gene: TRBJ2-2
CDR3aa: CASSQVNAGAHTGELFF
CDR3nt: TGCGCCAGCAGCCAAGTTAACGCGGGAGCGCACACCGGGGAGCTGTTTTTT

v_gene: TRBV6-5
abundance: NA
d_gene: NA
j_gene: TRBJ2-7
CDR3aa: CASSYSRNTYEQYF
CDR3nt: TGTGCCAGCAGTTACTCTAGGAATACCTACGAGCAGTACTTC

v_gene: TRBV18
abundance: NA
d_gene: TRBD1
j_gene: TRBJ2-7
CDR3aa: CASSPGAGGNYEQYF
CDR3nt: TGTGCCAGCTCACCGGGGGCAGGGGGAAACTACGAGCAGTACTTC

v_gene: TRBV5-5
abundance: NA
d_gene: NA
j_gene: TRBJ2-1
CDR3aa: CASIPTPGPGYNEQFF
CDR3nt: TGTGCCAGCATCCCTACACCGGGGCCAGGATACAATGAGCAGTTCTTC

v_gene: TRBV29-1
abundance: NA
d_gene: TRBD1
j_gene: TRBJ1-1
CDR3aa: CSVVGGQGAFF
CDR3nt: TGCAGCGTTGTGGGGGGACAGGGGGCTTTCTTT

v_gene: TRBV13
abundance: NA
d_gene: NA
j_gene: TRBJ2-3
CDR3aa: CASSTTGEGTDTQYF
CDR3nt: TGTGCCAGCAGCACAACAGGGGAGGGCACAGATACGCAGTATTTT

v_gene: TRBV27
abundance: NA
d_gene: TRBD1
j_gene: TRBJ1-1
CDR3aa: CASSFRGRTEAFF
CDR3nt: TGTGCCAGCAGTTTCAGGGGGCGGACTGAAGCTTTCTTT

v_gene: TRBV5-6
abundance: NA
d_gene: TRBD1
j_gene: TRBJ1-2
CDR3aa: CASSLSTGTVFNYGYTF
CDR3nt: TGTGCCAGCAGCCTTTCCACAGGGACAGTATTTAACTATGGCTACACCTTC

v_gene: TRBV20-1
abundance: NA
d_gene: NA
j_gene: TRBJ1-2
CDR3aa: CSASGPVGYTF
CDR3nt: TGCAGTGCTTCGGGGCCTGTGGGCTACACCTTC

v_gene: TRBV28
abundance: NA
d_gene: NA
j_gene: TRBJ1-1
CDR3aa: CASSLAGVSAGTEAFF
CDR3nt: TGTGCCAGCAGTTTAGCGGGGGTTTCAGCTGGCACTGAAGCTTTCTTT

v_gene: TRBV2
abundance: NA
d_gene: NA
j_gene: TRBJ1-2
CDR3aa: CASSAGLFYGYTF
CDR3nt: TGTGCCAGCAGCGCGGGACTGTTCTATGGCTACACCTTC

v_gene: TRBV29-1
abundance: NA
d_gene: NA
j_gene: TRBJ1-4
CDR3aa: CSVEQPDEKLFF
CDR3nt: TGCAGCGTTGAACAGCCTGATGAAAAACTGTTTTTT

v_gene: TRBV19
abundance: NA
d_gene: NA
j_gene: TRBJ2-5
CDR3aa: CASSIFQGETQYF
CDR3nt: TGTGCCAGTAGTATTTTCCAGGGGGAGACCCAGTACTTC

v_gene: TRBV9
abundance: NA
d_gene: NA
j_gene: TRBJ1-1
CDR3aa: CASSVQLGDTEAFF
CDR3nt: TGTGCCAGCAGCGTACAGCTGGGTGACACTGAAGCTTTCTTT

v_gene: TRBV3-1/TRBV3-2
abundance: NA
d_gene: NA
j_gene: TRBJ1-6
CDR3aa: CASSQDYGANSPLHF
CDR3nt: TGTGCCAGCAGCCAAGATTATGGAGCGAATTCACCCCTCCACTTT

v_gene: TRBV10-2
abundance: NA
d_gene: NA
j_gene: TRBJ2-7
CDR3aa: CASLRTYEQYF
CDR3nt: TGCGCCAGCCTGAGGACCTACGAGCAGTACTTC

v_gene: TRBV7-9
abundance: NA
d_gene: NA
j_gene: TRBJ1-4
CDR3aa: CASRASSGEKLFF
CDR3nt: TGTGCCAGCAGGGCCTCTTCCGGGGAAAAACTGTTTTTT

v_gene: TRBV29-1
abundance: NA
d_gene: NA
j_gene: TRBJ1-4
CDR3aa: CSVAEHLRPNEKLFF
CDR3nt: TGCAGCGTTGCAGAACACCTCCGACCTAATGAAAAACTGTTTTTT

v_gene: TRBV14
abundance: NA
d_gene: NA
j_gene: TRBJ2-1
CDR3aa: CASSQVRALGEQFF
CDR3nt: TGTGCCAGCAGCCAAGTGAGGGCCCTCGGTGAGCAGTTCTTC

v_gene: TRBV2
abundance: once
d_gene: NA
j_gene: TRBJ1-5
CDR3aa: CASREQGNQPQHF
CDR3nt: TGTGCCAGCAGGGAACAGGGAAATCAGCCCCAGCATTTT

v_gene: TRBV9
abundance: NA
d_gene: NA
j_gene: TRBJ1-2
CDR3aa: CASSVERRGYGYTF
CDR3nt: TGTGCCAGCAGCGTAGAGCGGCGGGGATATGGCTACACCTTC

v_gene: TRBV7-2
abundance: once
d_gene: NA
j_gene: TRBJ2-3
CDR3aa: CASRSTSTDTQYF
CDR3nt: TGTGCCAGCAGGTCCACTAGCACAGATACGCAGTATTTT

v_gene: TRBV6-5
abundance: NA
d_gene: NA
j_gene: TRBJ2-1
CDR3aa: CASSLLSGAYNEQFF
CDR3nt: TGTGCCAGCAGCCTACTTTCGGGAGCCTACAATGAGCAGTTCTTC

v_gene: TRBV10-2
abundance: NA
d_gene: NA
j_gene: TRBJ1-5
CDR3aa: CASRPGPGYDSNQPQHF
CDR3nt: TGCGCCAGCAGACCAGGGCCCGGCTATGATAGCAATCAGCCCCAGCATTTT